The 27 T cell receptor beta chains reported below all come from one sample, sequenced in a study of T-cell memory formation after mild COVID-19. TCRdb used MiXCR to reprocess the 5' RACE reads, holding one entry per CDR3 protein. The table records around 250,000 distinct CDR3 sequences, roughly 9.4% of them present only once. The sequenced sample consisted of PBMCs or a T cell subset sorted from them (not recorded which). Receptors originate from a man between 18 and 29 years old who had mild COVID-19 (a few samples of this study predate the infection). Cell type and time point are not known.

This clonotype has a handful of counts. This rearrangement joins TRBV12-3 or TRBV12-4 to TRBJ2-7; 7 bases line up with TRBD1. There are 15 residues in the CDR3. V was clipped by 3 bases and J by 5 bases; unmatched bases: 10. The CDR3 nucleotides read TGTGCCAGCAGTTTCTTTGAACAGGGGACGGACGAGCAGTACTTC. It specifies CASSFFEQGTDEQYF.

There are a few counts of this clonotype. The chain employs TRBV5-1 and TRBJ1-2, with 8 positions matching TRBD1. Per germline, CDR1 SGHRS and CDR2 YFSETQ. The length of the CDR3 is 15 residues. The V gene end was trimmed by 2 bases and the J gene end by 3 bases; junction bases not matched to a gene: 6. The CDR3 sequence: CASSLSGGADYGYTF. The CDR3 bases are TGCGCCAGCAGCTTATCAGGGGGCGCGGACTATGGCTACACCTTC.

J is TRBJ2-3 and V is TRBV4-2; TRBD2 agrees at 9 bases. In germline, CDR1 is LGHNA, CDR2 YNFKEQ. J was trimmed by 6 bases and V by 0 bases; bases with no gene match: 10. This CDR3 region has 17 residues. The CDR3 sequence: CASSQEGGGGARDTQYF. The DNA of the CDR3 is TGTGCCAGCAGCCAAGAAGGCGGCGGGGGGGCTCGGGATACGCAGTATTTT.

This clonotype was recorded at least ten times. The chain recombines TRBV3-1 with TRBJ1-2; tentative D call: TRBD1 (6 bases). V was shortened by 2 bases and J by 8 bases, with 18 bases between the two germline ends. This CDR3 region has 15 residues. Per germline, CDR1 LGHDT and CDR2 YNNKEL (reference sequence). The CDR3 DNA reads TGTGCCAGCAGCCAAACAGGGACCAGTCCGGGAGGCTACACCTTC. Encoded protein: CASSQTGTSPGGYTF.

This clonotype was counted ten times or more. This chain links TRBV5-6 with TRBJ1-2; tentative D call: TRBD1 (5 bases). V lost 2 bases, J lost 7 bases, and 15 bases lay in between. Germline V CDR1 and CDR2: SGHDT, YYEEEE. The CDR3 extends over 14 amino acids. CDR3 protein: CASSFGAAFGGYTF. As DNA, the CDR3 is TGTGCCAGCAGCTTCGGGGCAGCCTTTGGTGGCTACACCTTC.

This clonotype was seen only a few times. This chain uses TRBV6-2 or TRBV6-3 with TRBJ1-2; 8 bases line up with TRBD1. Germline CDR1 MNHEY, CDR2 SVGEGT. CDR3 length: 12 amino acids. The V gene end was trimmed by 10 bases and the J gene end by 8 bases; junction bases not matched to a gene: 9. The CDR3 DNA sequence: TGTGCCACCCTGGACAGGGTGGCGGGCTACACCTTC. It specifies CATLDRVAGYTF.

The table lists this clonotype with many counts. V gene TRBV5-1 combines with J gene TRBJ1-2; D gene unclear. Germline CDR1 SGHRS, CDR2 YFSETQ. Trimming left V 1 base short and J 7 bases short, with 14 bases between. This CDR3 has 14 amino acids. The CDR3 protein is CASSLSQAGGGYTF. The CDR3 DNA reads TGCGCCAGCAGCTTGAGTCAGGCGGGCGGTGGCTACACCTTC.

The chain employs TRBV11-1 and TRBJ2-3; TRBD1 matches at 7 bases. Germline assignment: CDR1 SGHAT and CDR2 FQDESV (reference sequence). This CDR3 spans 14 amino acids. Germline trimming cut 1 base from V and 7 bases from J; bases unmatched to any gene: 5. The CDR3 coding sequence is TGTGCCAGCAGCTTAGTCGGACAGGCCTATACGCAGTATTTT. Translation gives CASSLVGQAYTQYF.

This clonotype has just a few counts. The V and J genes are TRBV7-2 and TRBJ1-1; a weak D match, TRBD1 (6 bases). CDR3 length equals 21 residues. Trimming removed 1 base at V and 4 bases at J, with 31 bases between. Germline V gene sequence: CDR1 SGHTA, CDR2 FQGNSA. The CDR3 spells CASSLVAPAHRGGRGITEAFF. The DNA for the CDR3 is TGTGCCAGCAGCTTAGTGGCCCCCGCACACCGCGGGGGGCGGGGGATCACTGAAGCTTTCTTT.

The table lists this clonotype with a few counts. The chain has TRBV7-3 and TRBJ2-5; D is unresolved. Germline CDR1 and CDR2: SGHTA and FQGTGA. With 5 bases removed from V and 1 base from J, the gap between germline ends came to 11 bases. This CDR3 region has 14 residues. CDR3 nucleotides: TGTGCCAGCAGCCCCGAGCCCTCCCAAGAGACCCAGTACTTC. It is translated as CASSPEPSQETQYF.

The V and J genes are TRBV6-5 and TRBJ1-6, with D tentatively TRBD1 (6 bases). The length of the CDR3 is 13 residues. V was shortened by 5 bases and J by 8 bases, with 10 bases between the two germline ends. Germline V gene lookup returns CDR1 MNHEY and CDR2 SVGAGI. In nucleotides, the CDR3 is TGTGCCAGCAGTCCCCGGACAGATTCACCCCTCCACTTT. It codes for CASSPRTDSPLHF.

Only a few counts were recorded for this clonotype. The chain recombines TRBV25-1 with TRBJ2-7; D is uncertain. The germline gives CDR1 MGHDK, CDR2 SYGVNS. V lost 2 bases, J lost 6 bases, and 5 bases lay in between. This CDR3 region has 11 residues. The CDR3 reads CASSEPCEQYV. The CDR3 DNA is TGTGCCAGCAGTGAACCGTGCGAGCAGTACGTC.

This clonotype occurred many times. This rearrangement joins TRBV4-3 to TRBJ1-2; weak D call: TRBD1 (6 bases). The CDR3 runs to 16 residues. The V end lost 3 bases, the J end lost 3 bases, and 17 bases lay between the germline ends. CDR1 and CDR2 from the germline V gene are LGHNA and YSLEER. CDR3 in amino acids: CASSQSRQGQYYGYTF. Here the CDR3 DNA reads TGCGCCAGCAGCCAGTCCCGCCAGGGGCAGTACTATGGCTACACCTTC.

Only a few counts were recorded for this clonotype. The chain joins TRBV12-3 or TRBV12-4 to TRBJ1-2, with a possible D match to TRBD1 (5 bases). This CDR3 spans 14 amino acids. Trimming removed 3 bases at V and 6 bases at J, with 14 bases between. CDR3 in DNA: TGTGCCAGCAGTTTTGGCAGGGATATTGATGGCTACACCTTC. It yields the protein CASSFGRDIDGYTF.

This clonotype was seen more than once but under ten times. This chain joins TRBV7-2 and TRBJ2-7; D gene unclear. Germline CDR1 reads SGHTA; CDR2 reads FQGNSA. V shed 8 bases and J shed 2 bases, with 13 bases lying between them. The CDR3 is 13 residues long. Written as DNA, the CDR3 is TGTGCCAGCTCATATCGCTTCGCCTACGAGCAGTACGTC. Protein: CASSYRFAYEQYV.

The V gene is TRBV7-9, the J gene TRBJ2-5; 10 positions agree with TRBD1. Germline-derived CDR1 and CDR2 are SEHNR and FQNEAQ (reference sequence). The CDR3 length is 16 residues. V dropped 3 bases and J dropped 5; count of bases not matched to a gene: 9. The CDR3: CASSFSGTGVMETQYF. Written as DNA, the CDR3 is TGTGCCAGCAGCTTCTCCGGGACAGGGGTAATGGAGACCCAGTACTTC.

This clonotype has at least ten counts. The chain joins TRBV5-1 to TRBJ1-1, with a weak D call TRBD1 (6 bases). V lost 4 bases and J lost 6, with 13 bases in between. Germline lookup yields CDR1 SGHRS and CDR2 YFSETQ. The CDR3 has 13 residues. The chain's CDR3 is CASSTTGSAEAFF. The CDR3 DNA is TGCGCCAGCAGCACAACAGGGTCCGCTGAAGCTTTCTTT.

This clonotype turned up a few times. This chain uses TRBV7-3 with TRBJ2-2, with D perhaps TRBD1 (6 bases). The CDR3 covers 14 residues. V dropped 6 bases and J dropped 2 bases, with 10 bases sitting between them. Germline V gene lookup returns CDR1 SGHTA and CDR2 FQGTGA. CDR3 sequence (DNA): TGTGCCAGCAGTGGGGACACCAACACCGGGGAGCTGTTTTTT. It yields the protein CASSGDTNTGELFF.

This clonotype has a handful of counts. V is TRBV7-2 and J is TRBJ1-1; D unclear. V was cut by 4 bases and J by 4 bases, with 13 bases left in between. CDR3 length: 14 amino acids. Germline V gives CDR1 SGHTA, CDR2 FQGNSA. The CDR3 DNA is TGTGCCAGCAGCTCCACCGGATTAAGCACTGAAGCTTTCTTT. It yields the protein CASSSTGLSTEAFF. Combining the CDR3 with reference TRBV7-2 and TRBJ1-1 gives the whole variable domain GAGVSQSPSNKVTEKGKDVELRCDPISGHTALYWYRQSLGQGLEFLIYFQGNSAPDKSGLPSDRFSAERTGGSVSTLTIQRTQQEDSAVYLCASSSTGLSTEAFFGQGTRLTVV.

This clonotype was recorded many times. The chain is built from TRBV7-9 and TRBJ2-7; tentatively, D is TRBD1 or TRBD2 (5 bases each). CDR3 length: 14 amino acids. Germline V gene data show CDR1 as SEHNR and CDR2 as FQNEAQ (reference sequence). V dropped 0 bases and J dropped 9 bases, with 15 bases sitting between them. The CDR3 sequence: CASSLAGDGIWQYF. In nucleotides, the CDR3 is TGTGCCAGCAGCTTAGCCGGGGACGGGATTTGGCAGTACTTC.

This clonotype was seen a few times. This sequence joins TRBV5-1 and TRBJ1-1; D may be TRBD1 (5 bases). Germline CDR1 and CDR2: SGHRS and YFSETQ. The germline V and J ends were trimmed by 4 bases and 4 bases, with 17 bases remaining between them. The CDR3 loop spans 15 amino acids. In DNA form, the CDR3 reads TGCGCCAGCAGCCAAGGGACCTCTGCCGGCACTGAAGCTTTCTTT. Protein sequence: CASSQGTSAGTEAFF.

This clonotype was seen a few times. The chain links TRBV3-1 to TRBJ2-3; D possibly corresponds to TRBD2 (5 bases). V lost 4 bases, J lost 0 bases, and 14 bases lay in between. The CDR3 loop spans 16 amino acids. Germline V gene sequence: CDR1 LGHDT, CDR2 YNNKEL (reference sequence). CDR3 nucleotide sequence: TGTGCCAGCAGCCGATGGACTGATACTAGCACAGATACGCAGTATTTT. Its protein product is CASSRWTDTSTDTQYF.

This clonotype was seen only a few times. The gene calls are TRBV7-9 and TRBJ2-3; no reliable D call. The V gene lost 4 bases and the J gene lost 4 bases, with 12 bases spanning the gap. The CDR3 sequence is 14 residues long. Germline CDR1 SEHNR, CDR2 FQNEAQ (reference sequence). The CDR3 sequence is CASSSPRGADTQYF. CDR3 nucleotide sequence: TGTGCCAGCAGCTCGCCCCGTGGGGCAGATACGCAGTATTTT.

V and J are TRBV3-1 and TRBJ2-5; D remains ambiguous. This CDR3 has 12 residues. Per the germline V gene, CDR1 is LGHDT and CDR2 is YNNKEL (reference sequence). Between the trimmed V and J ends, which lost 4 bases and 5 bases, there was a span of 8 bases. CDR3 in DNA: TGTGCCAGCAGCCCCGAATCGGAGACCCAGTACTTC. Amino acids: CASSPESETQYF.

In this sample, this clonotype turned up many times. The chain combines TRBV7-2 with TRBJ1-6; TRBD1 agrees at 8 bases. J lost 9 bases, V lost 4 bases, and 11 bases had no gene match. The CDR3 runs 16 residues. CDR1 is SGHTA and CDR2 is FQGNSA in the germline V gene. The CDR3, as DNA: TGTGCCAGCAGCTCTAACTCGGACAGGGTGTCTTCACCCCTCCACTTT. Translation gives CASSSNSDRVSSPLHF.

The CDR3 reads CASSLGDGETEAFF. The CDR3 nucleotides are TGCGCCAGCAGCTTGGGGGATGGCGAAACTGAAGCTTTCTTT. The V gene is TRBV5-1, the J gene TRBJ1-1; no reliable D call. Trimming shortened V by 0 bases and J by 5 bases, and 11 bases separated the two germline ends. The CDR3 covers 14 residues. Germline assignment: CDR1 SGHRS and CDR2 YFSETQ.

This chain uses TRBV9 with TRBJ2-7; D unresolved. Germline V gene data show CDR1 as SGDLS and CDR2 as YYNGEE. This CDR3 comprises 13 residues. V was shortened by 3 bases and J by 3 bases, with 10 bases between the two germline ends. The CDR3 DNA reads TGTGCCAGCAGCGATCGTGACGGCTACGAGCAGTACTTC. Translating gives CASSDRDGYEQYF.